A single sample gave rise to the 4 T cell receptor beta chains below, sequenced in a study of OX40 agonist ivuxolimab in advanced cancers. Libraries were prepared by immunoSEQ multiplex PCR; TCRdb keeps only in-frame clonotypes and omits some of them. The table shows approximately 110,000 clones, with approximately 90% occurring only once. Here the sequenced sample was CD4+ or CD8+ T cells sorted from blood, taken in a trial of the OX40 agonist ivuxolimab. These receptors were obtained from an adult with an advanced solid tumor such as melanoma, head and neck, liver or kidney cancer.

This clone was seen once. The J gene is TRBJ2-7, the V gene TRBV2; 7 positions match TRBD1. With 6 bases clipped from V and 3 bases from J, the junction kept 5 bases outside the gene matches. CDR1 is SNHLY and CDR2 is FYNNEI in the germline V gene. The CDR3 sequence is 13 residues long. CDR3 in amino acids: CASRDRRVYEQYF. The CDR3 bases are TGTGCCAGCAGGGACAGGAGAGTCTACGAGCAGTACTTC.

CDR3 amino acids: CASSPGGRSYEQYF. CDR3 coding DNA: TGTGCCAGCAGCCCTGGCGGGAGGAGCTACGAGCAGTACTTC. The chain combines TRBV7-2 with TRBJ2-7; 8 positions match TRBD2. CDR1 SGHTA and CDR2 FQGNSA come from the germline V gene. The CDR3 has 14 amino acids. The V gene end was trimmed by 5 bases and the J gene end by 3 bases; junction bases not matched to a gene: 6. Full variable domain (rest looked up from reference TRBV7-2 and TRBJ2-7): GAGVSQSPSNKVTEKGKDVELRCDPISGHTALYWYRQSLGQGLEFLIYFQGNSAPDKSGLPSDRFSAERTGGSVSTLTIQRTQQEDSAVYLCASSPGGRSYEQYFGPGTRLTVT.

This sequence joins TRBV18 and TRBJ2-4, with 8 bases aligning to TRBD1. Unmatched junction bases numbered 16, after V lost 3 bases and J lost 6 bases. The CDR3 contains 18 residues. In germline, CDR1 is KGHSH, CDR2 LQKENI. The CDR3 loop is CASSPDRGLIPSRNIQYF. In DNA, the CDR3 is TGTGCCAGCTCACCCGACAGGGGCCTGATCCCAAGTCGAAACATTCAGTACTTC.

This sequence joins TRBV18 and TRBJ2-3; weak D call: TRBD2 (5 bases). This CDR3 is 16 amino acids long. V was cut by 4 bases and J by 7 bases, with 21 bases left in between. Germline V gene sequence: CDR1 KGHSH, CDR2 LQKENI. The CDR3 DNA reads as TGTGCCAGCTCACTAATCTCCAGTGGACTGCCTTATACGCAGTATTTT. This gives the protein CASSLISSGLPYTQYF.